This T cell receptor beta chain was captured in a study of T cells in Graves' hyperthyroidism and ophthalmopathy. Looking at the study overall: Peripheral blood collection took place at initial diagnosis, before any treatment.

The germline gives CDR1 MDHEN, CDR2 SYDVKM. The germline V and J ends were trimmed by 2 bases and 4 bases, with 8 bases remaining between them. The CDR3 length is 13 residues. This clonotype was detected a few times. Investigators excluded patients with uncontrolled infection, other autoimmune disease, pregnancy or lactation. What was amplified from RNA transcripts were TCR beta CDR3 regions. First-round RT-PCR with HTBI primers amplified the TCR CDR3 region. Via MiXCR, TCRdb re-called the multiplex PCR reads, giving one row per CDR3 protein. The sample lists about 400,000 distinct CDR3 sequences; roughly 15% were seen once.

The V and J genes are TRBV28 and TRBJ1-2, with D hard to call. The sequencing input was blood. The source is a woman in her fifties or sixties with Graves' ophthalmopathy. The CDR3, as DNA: TGTGCCAGCAGTTTAGAGGGCACCTATGGCTACACCTTC. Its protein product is CASSLEGTYGYTF.